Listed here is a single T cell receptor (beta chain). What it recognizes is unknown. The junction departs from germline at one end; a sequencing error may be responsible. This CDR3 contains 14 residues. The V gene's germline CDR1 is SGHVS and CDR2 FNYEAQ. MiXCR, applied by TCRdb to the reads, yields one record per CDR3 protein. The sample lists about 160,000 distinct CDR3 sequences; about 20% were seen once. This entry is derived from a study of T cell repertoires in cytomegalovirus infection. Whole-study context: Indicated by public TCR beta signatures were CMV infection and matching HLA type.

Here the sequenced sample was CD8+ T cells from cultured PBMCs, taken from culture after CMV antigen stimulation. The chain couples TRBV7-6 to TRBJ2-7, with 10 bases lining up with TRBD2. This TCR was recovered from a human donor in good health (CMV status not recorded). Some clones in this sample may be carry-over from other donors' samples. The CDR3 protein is CASSLAGAIYEQYF. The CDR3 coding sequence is TGTGCCAGCAGCCTAGCGGGGGCCATCTACGAGCAGTACTTC.